This T cell receptor beta chain was recorded in a study of immune evolution from preneoplasia to lung adenocarcinoma. Germline CDR1 reads KGHSH; CDR2 reads LQKENI. Deletions cut 3 bases from V and 3 bases from J, with 8 bases between. The CDR3 covers 13 residues. TCRdb's table, derived via immunoSEQ multiplex PCR, lists solely in-frame clones and lacks some. This repertoire shows fewer than 50,000 clones, 65% to 80% found once; its top ten account for around 5.1%. This sequence joins TRBV18 and TRBJ1-1; the D gene is possibly TRBD1 (5 bases). This receptor was taken from a person in their 60s with lung adenocarcinoma. The specimen was FFPE invasive lung adenocarcinoma tissue. DNA of the CDR3: TGTGCCAGCTCACCTAGAGGGGACACTGAAGCTTTCTTT. It translates to CASSPRGDTEAFF. Drawing the rest from reference TRBV18 and TRBJ1-1, the complete variable domain is NAGVMQNPRHLVRRRGQEARLRCSPMKGHSHVYWYRQLPEEGLKFMVYLQKENIIDESGMPKERFSAEFPKEGPSILRIQQVVRGDSAAYFCASSPRGDTEAFFGQGTRLTVV.